Below are 15 T cell receptor beta chains sequenced from a single sample in a study of T cells in narcolepsy. TCRdb's copy holds only in-frame clones and misses some; the assay was immunoSEQ multiplex PCR. The table lists about 12,000 clones, about 94% of them singletons. The specimen was CD45RA- memory CD4+ T cells from PBMCs. These receptors were obtained from a human donor with narcolepsy.

The rearrangement uses TRBV7-6 and TRBJ2-7, with D possibly TRBD2 on 7 matching bases. Germline assignment: CDR1 SGHVS and CDR2 FNYEAQ. V was clipped by 5 bases and J by 4 bases, with 18 bases between them. The CDR3 runs to 15 residues. In DNA, the CDR3 is TGTGCCAGCAGCCGGGGGGCGGGCGCTGGGTACGAGCAGTACTTC. As protein: CASSRGAGAGYEQYF.

The J gene is TRBJ2-5, the V gene TRBV5-4; D is unclear. Germline V gene data show CDR1 as SGHNT and CDR2 as YYREEE (reference sequence). V was cut by 0 bases and J by 0 bases, with 6 bases left in between. The CDR3 is made up of 14 amino acids. CDR3 amino acids: CASSLEANQETQYF. CDR3 DNA: TGTGCCAGCAGCTTGGAAGCGAACCAAGAGACCCAGTACTTC.

The gene calls are TRBV7-7 and TRBJ2-3; D may be TRBD2 (5 bases). Deletions cut 1 base from V and 4 bases from J, with 6 bases between. CDR3 length equals 13 residues. From germline, CDR1 is SSHAT and CDR2 FNYEAQ (reference sequence). The CDR3 reads CASSLERADTQYF. In DNA, the CDR3 is TGTGCCAGCAGCTTAGAGAGGGCAGATACGCAGTATTTT.

The chain couples TRBV5-1 to TRBJ2-3; 10 nucleotides align to TRBD1. The CDR3 is made up of 16 amino acids. Germline CDR1 reads SGHRS; CDR2 reads YFSETQ. Trimming cost V 5 bases and J 0 bases; bases outside gene matches: 6. The CDR3 DNA is TGCGCCAGCAGGGAGGGACAGGGGAGTAGCACAGATACGCAGTATTTT. It codes for CASREGQGSSTDTQYF.

The gene calls are TRBV5-1 and TRBJ2-2; D is possibly TRBD1 or TRBD2 (6 bases each). This CDR3 is built from 16 residues. CDR1 is SGHRS, CDR2 YFSETQ, per germline. Trimming removed 2 bases from V and 4 bases from J, with 15 bases in between. The CDR3 DNA follows: TGCGCCAGCAGCTTTCTTGGGGGGCAAATCACCGGGGAGCTGTTTTTT. As protein: CASSFLGGQITGELFF. The full variable domain, with the rest looked up from reference TRBV5-1 and TRBJ2-2, is KAGVTQTPRYLIKTRGQQVTLSCSPISGHRSVSWYQQTPGQGLQFLFEYFSETQRNKGNFPGRFSGRQFSNSRSEMNVSTLELGDSALYLCASSFLGGQITGELFFGEGSRLTVL.

The genes are TRBV5-1 and TRBJ2-5; D not resolved. V lost 2 bases and J lost 1, with 9 bases in between. The CDR3 covers 14 residues. The germline CDR1 and CDR2 sequences are SGHRS and YFSETQ. The CDR3 DNA follows: TGCGCCAGCAGCTTAAGTGCGGCCCAAGAGACCCAGTACTTC. The encoded protein is CASSLSAAQETQYF.

This clone occurred once. The J gene is TRBJ2-7, the V gene TRBV15; D assignment may be TRBD1 or TRBD2 (7 bases each). CDR1 is LNHNV, CDR2 YYDKDF, per germline (reference sequence). V was cut by 5 bases and J by 2 bases, with 19 bases left in between. The CDR3 is made up of 16 amino acids. The DNA for the CDR3 is TGTGCCACCAGCGCGACGCCAGGGGGGGAGGCCTACGAGCAGTACTTC. Its protein product is CATSATPGGEAYEQYF.

The rearrangement uses TRBV19 and TRBJ1-4; a weak D match, TRBD1 (6 bases). V shed 2 bases and J shed 4 bases, with 11 bases lying between them. The germline CDR1 and CDR2 sequences are LNHDA and SQIVND (reference sequence). The CDR3 runs 15 residues. As DNA, the CDR3 is TGTGCCAGTAGTATAAGGACAGACTATAATGAAAAACTGTTTTTT. It yields the protein CASSIRTDYNEKLFF.

The table lists this clone with a count of one. The chain employs TRBV11-2 and TRBJ1-1; 7 nucleotides agree with TRBD1. The CDR3 has 16 amino acids. Germline CDR1 SGHAT, CDR2 FQNNGV. The V gene end was trimmed by 1 base and the J gene end by 0 bases; junction bases not matched to a gene: 5. CDR3 sequence reads: CASSLGGTVMNTEAFF. In nucleotides, the CDR3 is TGTGCCAGCAGCTTAGGTGGGACAGTTATGAACACTGAAGCTTTCTTT.

The V and J genes are TRBV30 and TRBJ1-1; D remains ambiguous. Deletions cut 1 base from V and 5 bases from J, with 5 bases between. Germline CDR1 is GTSNPN and CDR2 is SVGIG (reference sequence). CDR3 length equals 11 residues. CDR3: CAWSGQTEAFF. DNA for the CDR3: TGTGCCTGGAGTGGACAAACTGAAGCTTTCTTT.

The chain has TRBV21-1 and TRBJ1-2. TRBV21-1 corresponds to a pseudogene. The CDR3 consists of 15 residues. CDR3 sequence (DNA): TGTGCCAGCAGCAAACCCGGGGCCCTCTTCTATGGCTACACCTTC. Its protein product is CASSKPGALFYGYTF.

V gene TRBV27 combines with J gene TRBJ1-6, with 8 bases that match TRBD1. The CDR3 length is 16 residues. Germline-derived CDR1 and CDR2 are MNHEY and SMNVEV (reference sequence). Trimming took 2 bases from V and 6 from J; bases not matched to a gene: 6. The CDR3 reads CASSLRPGQANSPLHF. CDR3 nucleotides: TGTGCCAGCAGTTTAAGGCCGGGACAGGCTAATTCACCCCTCCACTTT.

This chain links TRBV7-2 with TRBJ2-3; maybe TRBD1 (6 bases). Trimming shortened V by 1 base and J by 6 bases, and 11 bases separated the two germline ends. The CDR3 spans 14 residues. Germline V lookup: CDR1 SGHTA, CDR2 FQGNSA. CDR3 nucleotide sequence: TGTGCCAGCAGCTTAGGGGGGACATGGGATACGCAGTATTTT. Its translation is CASSLGGTWDTQYF.

The chain uses TRBV6-1 and TRBJ2-3, with 11 nucleotides matching TRBD2. Unmatched junction bases numbered 2, after V lost 2 bases and J lost 1 base. CDR1 and CDR2 (germline): MNHNS, SASEGT. CDR3 size: 16 residues. The CDR3 protein is CASSELAGGGTDTQYF. CDR3 sequence (DNA): TGTGCCAGCAGTGAACTAGCGGGGGGAGGCACAGATACGCAGTATTTT.

The chain uses TRBV10-3 and TRBJ2-1; D uncertain. The CDR3 has 14 amino acids. From germline, CDR1 is ENHRY and CDR2 SYGVKD. Trimming shortened V by 6 bases and J by 4 bases, and 13 bases separated the two germline ends. The CDR3 coding sequence is TGTGCCATCAGCTCTCTGGACGGATACAATGAGCAGTTCTTC. It translates to CAISSLDGYNEQFF.